This passage covers 28 T cell receptor beta chains from one sample sequenced in a study of T-cell memory formation after mild COVID-19. TCRdb ran MiXCR on the 5' RACE reads and lists one entry per CDR3 protein. This sample has roughly 130,000 distinct CDR3 sequences, with roughly 15% found just once. Specimen: PBMCs or a T cell subset sorted from them (not recorded which). These receptors all stem from an adult woman who had mild COVID-19 (a few samples of this study predate the infection). Cell type and time point are not known.

In this sample, this clonotype turned up many times. V and J are TRBV5-1 and TRBJ2-3; D call uncertain. Germline loops: CDR1 SGHRS, CDR2 YFSETQ. The CDR3 totals 14 residues. The V end lost 2 bases, the J end lost 2 bases, and 9 bases lay between the germline ends. The CDR3 sequence: CASSFRQATDTQYF. The DNA of the CDR3 is TGCGCCAGCAGCTTTAGGCAGGCCACAGATACGCAGTATTTT.

Only a few counts were recorded for this clonotype. V is TRBV27 and J is TRBJ2-5; D is unresolved. Trimming left V 5 bases short and J 2 bases short, with 9 bases between. Germline V gene data show CDR1 as MNHEY and CDR2 as SMNVEV (reference sequence). The CDR3 is 13 residues long. The chain's CDR3 is CASSRPPQETQYF. The CDR3 DNA is TGTGCCAGCAGTCGCCCTCCACAAGAGACCCAGTACTTC.

The J gene is TRBJ1-1, the V gene TRBV10-2; D unresolved. The germline gives CDR1 WSHSY, CDR2 SAAADI. This CDR3 has 11 residues. Trimming left V 8 bases short and J 0 bases short, with 4 bases between. The CDR3 loop is CASEMNTEAFF. In DNA form, the CDR3 reads TGCGCCAGCGAGATGAACACTGAAGCTTTCTTT.

The V and J genes are TRBV6-5 and TRBJ2-3; D not resolved. Trimming stripped 6 bases from V and 6 bases from J, with 19 bases between. The CDR3 has 15 residues. Germline values: CDR1 MNHEY, CDR2 SVGAGI. The CDR3: CASRSGVSRMDTQYF. The CDR3 DNA sequence: TGTGCCAGCAGGAGTGGCGTATCGAGGATGGATACGCAGTATTTT.

This clonotype was counted ten times or more. The chain couples TRBV5-1 to TRBJ2-5; TRBD1 or TRBD2 may be the D gene (5 bases each). CDR1 is SGHRS, CDR2 YFSETQ, per germline. The V and J ends lost 6 bases and 3 bases respectively, with 21 bases between them. This CDR3 has 16 amino acids. CDR3 in DNA: TGCGCCAGCACCACCCTTCCAGGGACCGAAAAAGAGACCCAGTACTTC. As protein: CASTTLPGTEKETQYF.

This clonotype was counted between two and nine times. This rearrangement joins TRBV4-1 to TRBJ2-1; 10 bases match TRBD2. V lost 0 bases and J lost 5; bases outside the gene matches: 4. The CDR3 has 16 amino acids. Germline CDR1 and CDR2: MGHRA and YSYEKL. CDR3 protein: CASSQDVGLANNEQFF. Here the CDR3 DNA reads TGCGCCAGCAGCCAAGACGTGGGACTAGCGAACAATGAGCAGTTCTTC.

This clonotype was recorded a few times. The CDR3: CAILPKAYNEQFF. In DNA form, the CDR3 reads TGTGCCATCCTTCCTAAGGCCTACAATGAGCAGTTCTTC. This chain connects TRBV12-3 or TRBV12-4 to TRBJ2-1; the D is unclear. This CDR3 contains 13 residues. Trimming took off 10 bases at V and 2 bases at J, with 12 bases between the two ends.

This clonotype occurred a few times. The J gene is TRBJ2-1, the V gene TRBV4-1; D call uncertain. CDR1 and CDR2 from the germline V gene are MGHRA and YSYEKL. The CDR3 contains 12 residues. Trimming removed 2 bases at V and 1 base at J, with 0 bases between. CDR3 loop: CASSQSYNEQFF. The CDR3 region has the DNA TGCGCCAGCAGCCAATCCTACAATGAGCAGTTCTTC.

As concerns this clonotype: This could be a read error, since a much larger clone is one nucleotide away. The chain uses TRBV5-1 and TRBJ2-7; 12 bases are a match to TRBD2. The CDR3 runs to 16 residues. The germline gives CDR1 SGHRS, CDR2 YFSETQ. The trim removed 0 bases at V and 7 bases at J, leaving 8 bases unmatched. The CDR3 sequence is CASSLGTSGVSTEQYF. The DNA for the CDR3 is TGCGCCAGCAGCTTGGGGACTAGCGGGGTATCGACAGAGCAGTACTTC.

This clonotype came up a few times. The rearrangement joins TRBV6-2 or TRBV6-3 to TRBJ2-3, with 13 positions matching TRBD2. The CDR3 has 18 residues. With 2 bases clipped from V and 2 bases from J, the junction kept 7 bases outside the gene matches. CDR1 and CDR2 from the germline V gene are MNHEY and SVGEGT. CDR3 nucleotides: TGTGCCAGCAGTTACACGGGACTAGCGGGGATCTACACAGATACGCAGTATTTT. It encodes CASSYTGLAGIYTDTQYF.

The V call is TRBV7-9, the J call TRBJ2-7; TRBD1 is a possible D gene (6 bases). V was clipped by 3 bases and J by 2 bases, with 8 bases between them. Germline lookup yields CDR1 SEHNR and CDR2 FQNEAQ (reference sequence). CDR3 length: 13 amino acids. CDR3 sequence: CASSFRDTYEQYF. DNA of the CDR3: TGTGCCAGCAGCTTCCGGGACACCTACGAGCAGTACTTC.

This clonotype was detected only a few times. The chain recombines TRBV5-1 with TRBJ1-3, with 9 bases matching TRBD1. The CDR3 totals 17 residues. From germline, CDR1 is SGHRS and CDR2 YFSETQ. Unmatched junction bases numbered 10, after V lost 4 bases and J lost 2 bases. CDR3 DNA sequence: TGCGCCAGCAGCACGGGACAGGGAAGAGCTGCTGGAAACACCATATATTTT. Translated, it gives CASSTGQGRAAGNTIYF.

The chain has TRBV6-2 or TRBV6-3 and TRBJ2-1; D is undetermined. Deletions cut 2 bases from V and 5 bases from J, with 13 bases between. From germline, CDR1 is MNHEY and CDR2 SVGEGT. This CDR3 comprises 15 residues. The CDR3 loop is CASSYPPRGDNEQFF. The CDR3 bases are TGTGCCAGCAGTTACCCACCACGCGGCGACAATGAGCAGTTCTTC.

A few counts support this clonotype. The genes are TRBV7-2 and TRBJ2-1; D remains unclear. V was shortened by 2 bases and J by 8 bases, with 7 bases between the two germline ends. The CDR3 runs to 12 residues. From germline, CDR1 is SGHTA and CDR2 FQGNSA. Here the CDR3 reads CASSLIIHEQFF. CDR3 in DNA: TGTGCCAGCAGCTTAATAATCCATGAGCAGTTCTTC.

V gene TRBV21-1 combines with J gene TRBJ2-1; TRBD2, as called in the table, went unchecked against the DNA. TRBV21-1 is annotated as a pseudogene. CDR3 size: 18 residues. CDR3 sequence: CAPRRLAGGRRAYDEQFF. The DNA for the CDR3 is TGTGCCCCCCGTAGACTAGCGGGAGGGAGAAGGGCTTACGATGAGCAGTTCTTC.

The chain carries TRBV12-3 or TRBV12-4 and TRBJ2-1; possibly TRBD2 for D (5 bases). V lost 2 bases and J 0 bases, leaving 8 bases between the germline ends. This CDR3 is 15 amino acids long. The CDR3 sequence: CASSLLATSYNEQFF. The CDR3, as DNA: TGTGCCAGCAGTTTACTAGCCACCTCCTACAATGAGCAGTTCTTC.

This clonotype was found a few times. The V and J genes are TRBV5-1 and TRBJ2-1; TRBD2 agrees at 8 bases. Germline CDR1 is SGHRS and CDR2 is YFSETQ. V dropped 4 bases and J dropped 5; count of bases not matched to a gene: 5. CDR3 length: 14 residues. In nucleotides, the CDR3 is TGCGCCAGCAGCCTCGGACTAGCAAACAATGAGCAGTTCTTC. This translates into CASSLGLANNEQFF.

This clonotype was recorded many times. The chain links TRBV5-1 to TRBJ2-1; 10 bases line up with TRBD2. Trimming removed 3 bases from V and 3 bases from J; junction bases left unmatched: 3. There are 15 residues in the CDR3. Germline lookup yields CDR1 SGHRS and CDR2 YFSETQ. Written as DNA, the CDR3 is TGCGCCAGCAGCTGGACTAGCGGAGACTACAATGAGCAGTTCTTC. As protein: CASSWTSGDYNEQFF.

The V gene is TRBV4-1, the J gene TRBJ2-1; D is ambiguous. CDR1 and CDR2 from the germline V gene are MGHRA and YSYEKL. The V gene lost 0 bases and the J gene lost 1 base, with 13 bases spanning the gap. The CDR3 consists of 17 residues. The CDR3 nucleotides read TGCGCCAGCAGCCAAGATCGGGTACTTCCGTCCTACAATGAGCAGTTCTTC. This gives the protein CASSQDRVLPSYNEQFF.

This clonotype was picked up a small number of times. The chain links TRBV14 to TRBJ2-3; D not certain. Germline V CDR1 and CDR2: SGHDN, FVKESK. Deletions cut 0 bases from V and 6 bases from J, with 13 bases between. The CDR3 is 15 amino acids. DNA of the CDR3: TGTGCCAGCAGCCAAGAACTACATAGTTTGGATACGCAGTATTTT. Translation: CASSQELHSLDTQYF.

This chain connects TRBV6-5 to TRBJ2-6; D call uncertain. Germline loops: CDR1 MNHEY, CDR2 SVGAGI. Trimming removed 7 bases at V and 0 bases at J, with 10 bases between. This CDR3 has 15 amino acids. The chain's CDR3 is CASMEGDSGANVLTF. CDR3 in DNA: TGTGCCAGCATGGAAGGTGACTCTGGGGCCAACGTCCTGACTTTC.

This chain's CDR3 is CATSDSLGTYNEQFF. CDR3 nucleotides: TGTGCCACCAGTGATTCGCTGGGGACTTACAATGAGCAGTTCTTC. The gene calls are TRBV24-1 and TRBJ2-1; D may be TRBD2 (6 bases). The V and J ends lost 2 bases and 4 bases respectively, with 11 bases between them. The CDR3 runs 15 residues. Germline V CDR1 and CDR2: KGHDR, SFDVKD.

This clonotype was seen a few times. V is TRBV7-8 and J is TRBJ2-3, with 12 bases aligning to TRBD2. The length of the CDR3 is 16 residues. V was pared by 3 bases and J by 5 bases, with 6 bases of the junction left unmatched. Germline V CDR1 and CDR2: SGHVS, FQNEAQ. The CDR3 DNA follows: TGTGCCAGCAGCTTTTCTAGCGGGGGGGCCATAGATACGCAGTATTTT. Amino acid sequence: CASSFSSGGAIDTQYF.

The table lists this clonotype with a few counts. V gene TRBV4-1 combines with J gene TRBJ1-1; the D gene is possibly TRBD1 (5 bases). The CDR3 is 14 residues long. The ends were cut back, 1 base at V and 5 bases at J, with 11 bases in the middle. Germline V gives CDR1 MGHRA, CDR2 YSYEKL. CDR3 in amino acids: CASSQGDLSTEAFF. CDR3 sequence (DNA): TGCGCCAGCAGCCAAGGGGACCTATCTACTGAAGCTTTCTTT.

This clonotype was seen only a few times. V usage is TRBV6-5 and J usage is TRBJ2-1; the match to TRBD2 covers 7 bases. Germline CDR1 is MNHEY and CDR2 is SVGAGI. V shed 2 bases and J 5 bases; nucleotides not matched to a gene: 9. The CDR3 totals 16 residues. CDR3 nucleotide sequence: TGTGCCAGCAGTTACCAGGCCGCGGGAGTCCACAATGAGCAGTTCTTC. It codes for CASSYQAAGVHNEQFF.

This clonotype appeared a few times. For the CDR3, the DNA is TGTGCCAGCAGCCCCCTACTAGCGGGGGTTCCGAATGAGCAGTTCTTC. Translating gives CASSPLLAGVPNEQFF. This chain joins TRBV12-3 or TRBV12-4 and TRBJ2-1; 11 bases match TRBD2. This CDR3 comprises 16 residues. Losses at the gene ends were 6 bases for V and 7 bases for J; bases not matched to a gene: 11.

This clonotype came up many times. The rearrangement joins TRBV5-1 to TRBJ2-7, with 8 bases aligning to TRBD2. There are 14 residues in the CDR3. Germline CDR1 SGHRS, CDR2 YFSETQ. V lost 8 bases to trimming and J lost 5 bases; unmatched junction nucleotides: 12. The CDR3 loop reads CARRTGTRDDEQYF. The DNA of the CDR3 is TGCGCCAGGCGAACCGGGACTAGAGACGACGAGCAGTACTTC.

This chain links TRBV3-1 with TRBJ1-1; tentative D call: TRBD1 (5 bases). The CDR3 totals 16 residues. Germline CDR1 reads LGHDT; CDR2 reads YNNKEL (reference sequence). V was cut by 6 bases and J by 1 base, with 18 bases left in between. The chain's CDR3 is CASRKKFAGPNTEAFF. The CDR3 region has the DNA TGTGCCAGCAGGAAGAAGTTTGCAGGGCCGAACACTGAAGCTTTCTTT.